This section outlines one T cell receptor (beta chain) sequence together with its context. The germline CDR1 and CDR2 sequences are SGHRS and YFSETQ. V shed 1 base and J shed 4 bases, with 14 bases lying between them. This CDR3 spans 16 amino acids. The entry originates in a study of control samples from healthy donors and cancer patients. The protocol was immunoSEQ multiplex PCR, while the TCRdb copy is restricted to in-frame clones and leaves out a portion. The profile shows around 180,000 clones, around 90% of them singletons. The sequencing input was blood. The receptor was isolated from a young woman in good health. This sequence joins TRBV5-1 and TRBJ2-2; tentative D call: TRBD1 (5 bases). The CDR3 nucleotides are TGCGCCAGCAGCTTGAGGGGCGGCTCAGGCACCGGGGAGCTGTTTTTT. Protein: CASSLRGGSGTGELFF.